Listed below are T cell receptor beta chains from one sample, sequenced in a study of T cell responses to AZD1222 COVID-19 vaccine. Libraries were prepared by immunoSEQ multiplex PCR; TCRdb keeps only in-frame clonotypes and omits some of them. The table shows roughly 70,000 clones, with 80% to 95% occurring only once. The sample was peripheral blood, taken 28 days after the second dose of the MenACWY control vaccine. The receptor set was obtained from an adult who received the MenACWY meningococcal vaccine as a control. Each CDR3 is given with its conserved first and last residue. The D gene is left open where the match is weak. Rows give clone size only sometimes, using once, few, many, or a class for an expanded clone.

V gene,J gene,D gene,clone size,CDR3 protein,CDR3 DNA
TRBV5-1,TRBJ1-1,NA,NA,CASSPLGGTEAFF,TGCGCCAGCAGTCCTTTAGGCGGGACTGAAGCTTTCTTT
TRBV2,TRBJ2-1,NA,NA,CASGLPKQFF,TGTGCCAGCGGCCTGCCGAAGCAGTTCTTC
TRBV9,TRBJ1-6,TRBD1,NA,CASSLGQGENSPLHF,TGTGCCAGCAGCCTTGGACAGGGAGAGAATTCACCCCTCCACTTT
TRBV28,TRBJ1-2,NA,NA,CASSLNYGYTF,TGTGCCAGCAGTTTAAACTATGGCTACACCTTC
TRBV6-4,TRBJ2-2,NA,NA,CASSDGENTGELFF,TGTGCCAGCAGTGACGGGGAAAACACCGGGGAGCTGTTTTTT
TRBV6-2/TRBV6-3,TRBJ2-1,TRBD2,NA,CASSYGTSGSLPYNEQFF,TGTGCCAGCAGTTACGGGACTAGCGGTTCCCTCCCCTACAATGAGCAGTTCTTC
TRBV29-1,TRBJ1-2,NA,NA,CSVVIVLGGSYTF,TGCAGCGTTGTAATTGTGTTAGGGGGTAGCTACACCTTC
TRBV25-1,TRBJ1-2,NA,NA,CASSEYLSTGWTGYTF,TGTGCCAGCAGTGAATATCTCTCGACAGGTTGGACTGGCTACACCTTC
TRBV27,TRBJ2-3,NA,NA,CASSLGPSLGYTQYF,TGTGCCAGCAGTTTAGGACCGAGCCTAGGATATACGCAGTATTTT
TRBV7-8,TRBJ2-5,NA,NA,CASRGRLQETQYF,TGTGCCAGCAGGGGGCGTCTCCAAGAGACCCAGTACTTC
TRBV2,TRBJ2-2,NA,NA,CASSDPATGELFF,TGTGCCAGCAGTGACCCGGCCACCGGGGAGCTGTTTTTT
TRBV19,TRBJ2-1,TRBD1,NA,CASSPTGANEQFF,TGTGCCAGTAGTCCGACAGGGGCCAATGAGCAGTTCTTC
TRBV6-5,TRBJ2-7,TRBD2,NA,CASSYTGTSGSYEQYF,TGTGCCAGCAGTTACACCGGGACTAGCGGGAGTTACGAGCAGTACTTC
TRBV4-1,TRBJ2-1,NA,once,CASSRAQDKQFF,TGCGCCAGCAGCCGCGCCCAGGATAAGCAGTTCTTC
TRBV4-1,TRBJ2-2,TRBD1,NA,CASSQGGQGRGELFF,TGCGCCAGCAGCCAAGGGGGACAGGGGCGCGGGGAGCTGTTTTTT
TRBV30,TRBJ1-1,NA,NA,CAWIGDTQAFF,TGTGCCTGGATTGGGGACACTCAAGCTTTCTTT
TRBV12-3/TRBV12-4,TRBJ2-5,NA,NA,CASSLGETQYF,TGTGCCAGCAGTTTAGGAGAGACCCAGTACTTC
TRBV7-9,TRBJ1-1,NA,NA,CASSFQGSGTEAFF,TGTGCCAGCAGCTTCCAGGGATCCGGCACTGAAGCTTTCTTT
TRBV28,TRBJ1-1,NA,NA,CASNLGPNTEAFF,TGTGCCAGCAACCTAGGGCCGAACACTGAAGCTTTCTTT
TRBV15,TRBJ1-2,NA,NA,CATSTTRGAGGYTF,TGTGCCACCAGCACCACCCGGGGGGCGGGTGGCTACACCTTC
TRBV27,TRBJ1-6,NA,NA,CASSVKDSHNSPLHF,TGTGCCAGCAGTGTAAAGGACAGCCATAATTCACCCCTCCACTTT
TRBV28,TRBJ1-3,NA,once,CASSFPGERSRNTIYF,TGTGCCAGCAGTTTTCCTGGGGAGAGGTCAAGAAACACCATATATTTT
TRBV4-1,TRBJ1-5,TRBD1,NA,CASSDGTGRQPQHF,TGCGCCAGCAGCGACGGGACAGGTAGACAGCCCCAGCATTTT
TRBV2,TRBJ2-3,NA,NA,CAILHGPSADTQYF,TGTGCCATCCTACACGGGCCTTCGGCAGATACGCAGTATTTT
TRBV5-1,TRBJ2-7,NA,NA,CASSSGTNQYF,TGCGCCAGCAGCTCAGGGACAAATCAGTACTTC
TRBV27,TRBJ2-7,NA,NA,CASSLEWGYEQYF,TGTGCCAGCAGTTTAGAGTGGGGCTACGAGCAGTACTTC
TRBV6-1,TRBJ1-6,NA,NA,CASSERNPSNSPLHF,TGTGCCAGCAGTGAGCGGAATCCTTCTAATTCACCCCTCCACTTT
TRBV9,TRBJ2-3,NA,few,CASSDKVGSSTDTQYF,TGTGCCAGCAGCGACAAGGTGGGTTCTAGCACAGATACGCAGTATTTT
TRBV5-1,TRBJ1-6,NA,NA,CASSRTEMSSYNSPLHF,TGCGCCAGCAGTCGGACAGAAATGAGCTCCTATAATTCACCCCTCCACTTT
TRBV27,TRBJ2-7,NA,NA,CASSPRTGTGEQYF,TGTGCCAGCAGTCCCCGGACTGGTACGGGTGAGCAGTACTTC
TRBV7-2,TRBJ1-2,TRBD1,NA,CASSELNRGYGYTF,TGTGCCAGCAGCGAATTGAACAGGGGCTATGGCTACACCTTC
TRBV7-9,TRBJ2-7,TRBD2,once,CASSPPGLAGGYEQYF,TGTGCCAGCAGCCCCCCGGGACTAGCGGGAGGTTACGAGCAGTACTTC
TRBV5-1,TRBJ2-3,NA,NA,CASSLEPGVTDTQYF,TGCGCCAGCAGCTTGGAGCCAGGGGTAACAGATACGCAGTATTTT